This TCR beta chain was obtained from a study of cytomegalovirus exposure and HLA in healthy donors. This CDR3 comprises 18 residues. V lost 6 bases to trimming and J lost 1 base, with 23 bases between them. CDR1 SGDLS and CDR2 YYNGEE come from the germline V gene. The assay was immunoSEQ multiplex PCR, and TCRdb's table has in-frame clones only and misses some. This sample has roughly 100,000 clones, with about 88% found just once. This chain uses TRBV9 with TRBJ1-5, with D possibly being TRBD1 (5 bases). The origin of this receptor is a woman aged 18-29 years in good health and CMV-seropositive. The sequencing sample was made of PBMCs. CDR3 sequence (DNA): TGTGCCAGCAACCCCCCCCTTGGCAATCCAGGGAGCAATCAGCCCCAGCATTTT. Encoded protein: CASNPPLGNPGSNQPQHF.